These 7 T cell receptor beta chains were sequenced from one sample in a study of Ad26.COV2.S vaccination and SARS-CoV-2 variants. Treatment given: about 20 received Ad26.COV2.S at low or high dose, single or two shots; 5 received placebo; per-sample allocation not given. The samples were gathered on day 63 after the first injection of vaccine or placebo. Sequencing was performed with immunoSEQ multiplex PCR; in TCRdb, only in-frame clones are kept and a portion is missing. The repertoire holds 450,000 to 550,000 clones, roughly nine tenths seen once, with about 2.7% in the top ten. Sample: peripheral blood, taken in a trial of Ad26.COV2.S vaccine versus placebo. These TCRs come from a person aged 18-60 years who received the Ad26.COV2.S COVID-19 vaccine or a placebo.

The V call is TRBV29-1, the J call TRBJ1-1; D perhaps matches TRBD1 (5 bases). The CDR3 runs to 14 residues. The germline gives CDR1 SQVTM, CDR2 ANQGSEA. V lost 4 bases and J lost 3, with 15 bases in between. The CDR3 is CSVGVRGDHTEAFF. In nucleotides, the CDR3 is TGCAGCGTTGGGGTCCGAGGGGACCACACTGAAGCTTTCTTT.

Only one count was recorded for this clone. CDR3 residues: CASSPTDALTGELFF. CDR3 nucleotide sequence: TGTGCCAGTAGTCCAACGGACGCGTTGACCGGGGAGCTGTTTTTT. The V gene is TRBV19, the J gene TRBJ2-2, with unresolved D. With 5 bases removed from V and 5 bases from J, the gap between germline ends came to 15 bases. The CDR3 runs 15 residues. Looked up from germline, CDR1 is LNHDA and CDR2 is SQIVND (reference sequence).

J is TRBJ1-5 and V is TRBV20-1; D unresolved. The CDR3 has 14 amino acids. CDR1 is DFQATT and CDR2 is SNEGSKA in the germline V gene (reference sequence). V was trimmed by 3 bases and J by 0 bases, leaving 9 bases between them. CDR3 in DNA: TGCAGTGCTAGTCTTCGGAGTAGCAATCAGCCCCAGCATTTT. Translation gives CSASLRSSNQPQHF.

This chain connects TRBV3-1 (or the pseudogene TRBV3-2) to TRBJ2-4; TRBD1 aligns across 10 bases. With 1 base clipped from V and 8 bases from J, the junction kept 2 bases outside the gene matches. In germline, CDR1 is LGHDT, CDR2 YNNKEL (reference sequence). The CDR3 runs 14 residues. The DNA for the CDR3 is TGTGCCAGCAGCCAAGGGGACAGGGGCCACATTCAGTACTTC. Amino acid sequence: CASSQGDRGHIQYF.

This chain uses TRBV19 with TRBJ2-7; unclear D gene. Germline CDR1 LNHDA, CDR2 SQIVND (reference sequence). Trimming took off 3 bases at V and 7 bases at J, with 25 bases between the two ends. The CDR3 loop spans 17 amino acids. This chain's CDR3 is CASSIGRLGSRNGEQYF. DNA for the CDR3: TGTGCCAGTAGTATTGGGCGGTTGGGGTCCCGGAATGGAGAGCAGTACTTC.

The V and J genes are TRBV6-5 and TRBJ2-7; D is unclear. Trimming left V 6 bases short and J 1 base short, with 16 bases between. This CDR3 has 15 amino acids. Germline V gives CDR1 MNHEY, CDR2 SVGAGI. CDR3 in amino acids: CASRAGFALSYEQYF. Written as DNA, the CDR3 is TGTGCCAGCAGAGCCGGATTCGCCCTTTCCTACGAGCAGTACTTC.

This clone was detected only once. The rearrangement uses TRBV24-1 and TRBJ1-2; D remains ambiguous. The CDR3 has 11 residues. CDR1 is KGHDR and CDR2 is SFDVKD in the germline V gene. V was shortened by 7 bases and J by 2 bases, with 4 bases between the two germline ends. CDR3 sequence reads: CATSSNYGYTF. The DNA of the CDR3 is TGTGCCACCAGCTCAAACTATGGCTACACCTTC.